This record covers a single T cell receptor (beta chain). Germline V gene sequence: CDR1 SGHDT, CDR2 YYEEEE. J was trimmed by 4 bases and V by 0 bases; bases with no gene match: 6. The CDR3 has 16 residues. This sample stems from a study of blood T cell repertoires in COVID-19. On the study more broadly: The cDNA or gDNA used as material had been derived from T cells, B-cell-depleted T cells, or PBMCs.

Authors' analysis steps: Reference gene primers were amplified, and this amplification served to estimate nucleated cell counts. Assay: immunoSEQ multiplex PCR; the TCRdb copy retains only in-frame clones and omits some. V, J and clone size were drawn from that table, and D and trimming were deduced from the DNA. The sample holds over 35,000 clones, about 82% seen once. Sequenced input: peripheral blood. The receptor comes from a human donor in a cohort sampled during active COVID-19. This rearrangement joins TRBV5-6 to TRBJ2-3; 9 nucleotides align to TRBD2. As DNA, the CDR3 is TGTGCCAGCAGCTTGGTTGGCGGGGGGGGCCCAGATACGCAGTATTTT. Its translation is CASSLVGGGGPDTQYF.